The TCR beta chain under discussion was sequenced for a study of blood T cell repertoires in COVID-19. Across the study: T cells, B-cell-depleted T cells, or PBMCs provided the cDNA or gDNA that served as material.

Original processing notes: The assay estimated nucleated cells by amplifying reference gene primers. The table came from immunoSEQ multiplex PCR; TCRdb's copy has only in-frame clones and leaves some out. The V and J calls and clone size were taken over from that table, and D and trimming were inferred from the DNA. The sample lists 170,000 or so clones; more than 75% were seen once. Germline-derived CDR1 and CDR2 are SGHNT and YENEEA. The CDR3 consists of 15 residues. V shed 4 bases and J 4 bases; nucleotides not matched to a gene: 6. In its sample, this clone was seen a few times. Sequenced: peripheral blood. This sequence was found in a woman aged 18-29 years who had recovered from COVID-19. This sequence joins TRBV11-3 and TRBJ2-1, with 8 bases identical to TRBD2. CDR3 sequence: CASSSREGQYNEQFF. CDR3 DNA sequence: TGTGCCAGCAGCTCCCGGGAGGGCCAATACAATGAGCAGTTCTTC.